The TCR beta chain described here comes from a study of T cell responses to AZD1222 COVID-19 vaccine. Produced via immunoSEQ multiplex PCR; TCRdb's table is partial and in-frame only. The sample gives some 80,000 clones, roughly 90% of which show up once; 5.2% is in the top ten. The ends lost 2 bases at V and 1 base at J; junction bases unmatched: 7. Germline-derived CDR1 and CDR2 are SQVTM and ANQGSEA. There are 15 residues in the CDR3. Study-wide points: Baseline serostatus was positive in only a handful of AZD1222 recipients. Mostly white British, mostly female donors; authors suggested clonal diversity may be underestimated.

Of note for this clone: Its target is unknown.

The clonotype comes from an adult in good health. The V call is TRBV29-1, the J call TRBJ2-7, with 8 bases identical to TRBD1. This sample comprised peripheral blood, obtained on day 0 of AZD1222 vaccination. CDR3 sequence: CSVEIDRGLSYEQYF. The CDR3 nucleotides are TGCAGCGTTGAAATCGACAGGGGCCTATCCTACGAGCAGTACTTC.